This T cell receptor (beta chain) was documented in a study of blood T cell repertoires in COVID-19. Study background: Collection of acute and convalescent COVID-19 samples took place in the United States, Italy and Spain. Sample material is recorded as cDNA or gDNA derived from T cells, B-cell-depleted T cells, or PBMCs.

Source study methods: For nucleated cells, counts were estimated from reference gene primer amplification. The method was immunoSEQ multiplex PCR; TCRdb's version includes in-frame clones alone and lacks a portion of them. V, J and clone size are taken as reported in that table, and D and trimming were inferred from the DNA itself. The table has 200,000 to 250,000 clones, around 83% seen once. This clone was seen a single time. CDR3 length: 12 amino acids. Germline assignment: CDR1 SQVTM and CDR2 ANQGSEA. Unmatched junction bases numbered 7, after V lost 6 bases and J lost 6 bases. This receptor was identified in a woman aged 45-65 years with acute or convalescent COVID-19. What was sequenced was peripheral blood. The chain uses TRBV29-1 and TRBJ2-7; 8 positions agree with TRBD2. CDR3 DNA: TGCAGCGTGTCCGGGACTAGATCCGAGCAGTACTTC. Translating it yields CSVSGTRSEQYF.